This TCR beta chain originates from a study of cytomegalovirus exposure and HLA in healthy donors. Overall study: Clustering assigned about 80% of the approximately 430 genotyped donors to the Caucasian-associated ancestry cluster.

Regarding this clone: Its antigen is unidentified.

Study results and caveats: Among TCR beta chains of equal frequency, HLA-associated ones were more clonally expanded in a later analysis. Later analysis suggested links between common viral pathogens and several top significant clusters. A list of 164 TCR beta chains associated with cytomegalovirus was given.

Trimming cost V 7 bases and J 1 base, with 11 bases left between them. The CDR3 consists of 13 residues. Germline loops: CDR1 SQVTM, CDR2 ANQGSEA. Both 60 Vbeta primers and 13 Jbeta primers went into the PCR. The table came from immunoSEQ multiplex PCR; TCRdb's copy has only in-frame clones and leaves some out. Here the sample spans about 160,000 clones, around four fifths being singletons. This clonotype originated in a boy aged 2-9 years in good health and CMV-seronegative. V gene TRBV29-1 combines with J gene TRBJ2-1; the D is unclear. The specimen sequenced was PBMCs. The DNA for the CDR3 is TGCAGCGCCCAAGTAGAGTCCTACAATGAGCAGTTCTTC. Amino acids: CSAQVESYNEQFF.